This T cell receptor (beta chain) was sequenced for a study of T cell responses to AZD1222 COVID-19 vaccine. The V gene's germline CDR1 is LNHDA and CDR2 SQIVND (reference sequence). This CDR3 contains 18 residues. Between the trimmed V and J ends, which lost 5 bases and 0 bases, there was a span of 20 bases. Profiling relied on immunoSEQ multiplex PCR, and the TCRdb table lists in-frame clones only, not all of them. There are more than 95,000 clones in the sample; around 85% occur only once, and 3.5% to 5.5% lies in the top ten. This TCR derives from an adult who received the AZD1222 COVID-19 vaccine. The rearrangement links TRBV19 to TRBJ1-5, with D possibly matching TRBD1 (6 bases). This specimen consisted of peripheral blood, obtained 28 days after the second AZD1222 dose. CDR3 coding DNA: TGTGCCAGTAGTCCCATCCCGGGACAAAGCTATAGCAATCAGCCCCAGCATTTT. Its protein product is CASSPIPGQSYSNQPQHF.